The 15 T cell receptor beta chains below all came from one sample that was sequenced in a study of T cells after yellow fever vaccination. TCRdb re-derived calls from the 5' RACE reads in MiXCR, one entry per CDR3 protein. The data hold a few hundred thousand distinct CDR3 sequences, with 6.8% observed a single time. The sample consisted of PBMCs, taken about 49 days after the first yellow fever vaccination. Receptors originate from a man aged 18 to 35 who received the YFV17D yellow fever vaccine.

The chain is built from TRBV12-3 or TRBV12-4 and TRBJ2-7; TRBD1 or TRBD2 may be the D gene (5 bases each). V was trimmed by 1 base and J by 6 bases, leaving 13 bases between them. This CDR3 has 14 residues. CDR3: CASSLGAAGSEQYV. Written as DNA, the CDR3 is TGTGCCAGCAGTTTAGGGGCAGCAGGGAGCGAGCAGTACGTC.

This clonotype appeared a few times. The chain uses TRBV27 and TRBJ1-2; D gene unclear. Trimming shortened V by 8 bases and J by 7 bases, and 17 bases separated the two germline ends. This CDR3 is 13 amino acids long. Germline CDR1 reads MNHEY; CDR2 reads SMNVEV (reference sequence). CDR3 DNA sequence: TGTGCCAGCCATGGTGGGGTACTCGGTGGCTACACCTTC. Protein sequence: CASHGGVLGGYTF.

The V gene is TRBV5-5, the J gene TRBJ1-2; weak D call: TRBD1 (6 bases). This CDR3 is built from 15 residues. The germline V and J ends were trimmed by 1 base and 4 bases, with 14 bases remaining between them. Germline CDR1 SGHKS, CDR2 YYEKEE (reference sequence). The CDR3 sequence: CASSLSQGLPYGYTF. CDR3 nucleotides: TGTGCCAGCAGCTTGAGCCAGGGGCTGCCCTATGGCTACACCTTC.

This clonotype was observed at least ten times. The chain is built from TRBV7-9 and TRBJ2-5; 14 nucleotides line up with TRBD2. Trimming took 5 bases from V and 5 from J; bases not matched to a gene: 4. CDR1 is SEHNR and CDR2 is FQNEAQ in the germline V gene (reference sequence). The length of the CDR3 is 15 residues. CDR3: CASSPGTSGGETQYF. CDR3 nucleotides: TGTGCCAGCAGCCCCGGGACTAGCGGGGGTGAGACCCAGTACTTC.

This clonotype showed up many times. This chain joins TRBV7-2 and TRBJ2-3; 7 bases are a match to TRBD1. V lost 4 bases and J lost 3; bases outside the gene matches: 7. This CDR3 spans 15 amino acids. Germline V gives CDR1 SGHTA, CDR2 FQGNSA. CDR3 nucleotide sequence: TGTGCCAGCAGCTCACAGGGGCAGGTAACAGATACGCAGTATTTT. This translates into CASSSQGQVTDTQYF. The entire variable domain, with the rest obtained from reference TRBV7-2 and TRBJ2-3, is as follows: GAGVSQSPSNKVTEKGKDVELRCDPISGHTALYWYRQSLGQGLEFLIYFQGNSAPDKSGLPSDRFSAERTGGSVSTLTIQRTQQEDSAVYLCASSSQGQVTDTQYFGPGTRLTVL.

The sample holds many counts of this clonotype. The chain carries TRBV12-3 or TRBV12-4 and TRBJ2-5, with no clear D. The CDR3 loop spans 14 amino acids. Trimming removed 2 bases at V and 9 bases at J, with 16 bases between. CDR3 amino acids: CASSLLGGPKAQYF. The CDR3 nucleotides read TGTGCCAGCAGTTTATTAGGTGGCCCCAAGGCCCAGTACTTC.

V usage is TRBV4-3 and J usage is TRBJ1-2; weak D call: TRBD1 (5 bases). Trimming shortened V by 1 base and J by 4 bases, and 16 bases separated the two germline ends. This CDR3 has 16 residues. CDR1 LGHNA and CDR2 YSLEER come from the germline V gene. CDR3 amino acids: CASSQGSTGGFYGYTF. The CDR3 DNA sequence: TGCGCCAGCAGCCAAGGGAGTACGGGGGGGTTCTATGGCTACACCTTC.

This clonotype has more than one count but fewer than ten. The chain carries TRBV12-3 or TRBV12-4 and TRBJ1-2, with D tentatively TRBD1 (5 bases). The CDR3 runs 15 residues. V was trimmed by 6 bases and J by 0 bases, leaving 14 bases between them. In DNA form, the CDR3 reads TGTGCCAGCAGGCTGTGGGGGGAAGCTAACTATGGCTACACCTTC. Translated, it gives CASRLWGEANYGYTF.

This clonotype has only a few counts. The V and J genes are TRBV29-1 and TRBJ2-2; D uncertain. The CDR3 sequence is 14 residues long. V lost 7 bases and J 3 bases, leaving 15 bases between the germline ends. The germline gives CDR1 SQVTM, CDR2 ANQGSEA. Written as DNA, the CDR3 is TGCAGCGCTAAGAGTGGTAGAGACACCGGGGAGCTGTTTTTT. It translates to CSAKSGRDTGELFF.

The chain is built from TRBV6-1 and TRBJ2-5; D ambiguous. Germline V CDR1 and CDR2: MNHNS, SASEGT. Trimming removed 2 bases from V and 0 bases from J, with 10 bases in between. The CDR3 extends over 15 amino acids. The CDR3 DNA is TGTGCCAGCAGTGAATTTGGGATGTACCAAGAGACCCAGTACTTC. This codes for CASSEFGMYQETQYF.

The chain employs TRBV7-6 and TRBJ1-1, with 10 positions matching TRBD1. The CDR3 is made up of 14 amino acids. CDR1 and CDR2 from the germline V gene are SGHVS and FNYEAQ. V was pared by 4 bases and J by 7 bases, with 6 bases of the junction left unmatched. CDR3 amino acids: CASSSPGQGNEAFF. The CDR3 bases are TGTGCCAGCAGCTCACCGGGACAGGGGAATGAAGCTTTCTTT.

In its sample, this clonotype was seen a few times. This chain uses TRBV11-2 with TRBJ2-1; 15 nucleotides align to TRBD2. From germline, CDR1 is SGHAT and CDR2 FQNNGV. The length of the CDR3 is 18 residues. Losses at the gene ends were 1 base for V and 10 bases for J; bases not matched to a gene: 11. The CDR3 coding sequence is TGTGCCAGCAGCTTAGTAGCAACGGGACTAGCGGGGGGACGCGAGCAGTTCTTC. This codes for CASSLVATGLAGGREQFF.

The table lists this clonotype with many counts. The chain has TRBV29-1 and TRBJ1-1; the D gene is possibly TRBD1 (6 bases). The CDR3 loop spans 14 amino acids. Germline V gene data show CDR1 as SQVTM and CDR2 as ANQGSEA. Trimming shortened V by 7 bases and J by 1 base, and 16 bases separated the two germline ends. The CDR3 loop reads CSAIGGQPNTEAFF. CDR3 nucleotides: TGCAGCGCAATAGGGGGACAACCGAACACTGAAGCTTTCTTT.

This clonotype was detected a few times. The rearrangement links TRBV28 to TRBJ2-6; TRBD1 matches at 7 bases. Germline CDR1 reads MDHEN; CDR2 reads SYDVKM. V shed 4 bases and J 0 bases; nucleotides not matched to a gene: 6. The CDR3 covers 17 residues. The CDR3 DNA sequence: TGTGCCAGCAGTTGGGGACAGATTTCCTCTGGGGCCAACGTCCTGACTTTC. Translating it yields CASSWGQISSGANVLTF.

This clonotype was found many times. The chain links TRBV15 to TRBJ2-7; unclear D gene. The CDR3 totals 13 residues. Germline V gene sequence: CDR1 LNHNV, CDR2 YYDKDF (reference sequence). With 4 bases removed from V and 6 bases from J, the gap between germline ends came to 13 bases. CDR3 nucleotides: TGTGCCACCAGCACCCGGGCCGCCGGCGAGCAGTACTTC. It encodes CATSTRAAGEQYF. Supplemented by reference TRBV15 and TRBJ2-7, the full variable domain reads DAMVIQNPRYQVTQFGKPVTLSCSQTLNHNVMYWYQQKSSQAPKLLFHYYDKDFNNEADTPDNFQSRRPNTSFCFLDIRSPGLGDTAMYLCATSTRAAGEQYFGPGTRLTVT.